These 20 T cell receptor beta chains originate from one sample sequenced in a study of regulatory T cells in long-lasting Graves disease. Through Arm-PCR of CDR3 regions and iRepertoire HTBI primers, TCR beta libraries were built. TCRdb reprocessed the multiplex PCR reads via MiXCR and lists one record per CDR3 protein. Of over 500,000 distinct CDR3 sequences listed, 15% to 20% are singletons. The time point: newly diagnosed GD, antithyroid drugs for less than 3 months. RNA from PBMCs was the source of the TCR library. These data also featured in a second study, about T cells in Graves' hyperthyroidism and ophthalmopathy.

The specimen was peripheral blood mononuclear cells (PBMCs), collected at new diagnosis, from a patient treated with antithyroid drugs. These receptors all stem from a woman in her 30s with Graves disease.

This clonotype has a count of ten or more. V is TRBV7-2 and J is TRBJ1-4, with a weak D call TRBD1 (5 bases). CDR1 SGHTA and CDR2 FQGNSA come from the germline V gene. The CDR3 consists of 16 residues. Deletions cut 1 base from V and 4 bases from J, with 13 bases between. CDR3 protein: CASSLVARQFNEKLFF. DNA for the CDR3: TGTGCCAGCAGCTTAGTGGCGCGACAGTTTAATGAAAAACTGTTTTTT.

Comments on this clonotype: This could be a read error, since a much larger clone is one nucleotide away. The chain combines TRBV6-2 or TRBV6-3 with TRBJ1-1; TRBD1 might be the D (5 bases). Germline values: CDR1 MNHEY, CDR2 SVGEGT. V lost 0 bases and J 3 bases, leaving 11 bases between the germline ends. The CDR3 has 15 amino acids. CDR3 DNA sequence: TGTGCCAGCAGTTACTCAGCGCGGGGGTACACTGAAGCTTTCTTT. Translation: CASSYSARGYTEAFF.

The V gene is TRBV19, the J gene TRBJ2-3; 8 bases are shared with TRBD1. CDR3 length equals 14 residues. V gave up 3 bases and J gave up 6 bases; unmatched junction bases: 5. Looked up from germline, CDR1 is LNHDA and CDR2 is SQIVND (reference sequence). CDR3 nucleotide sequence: TGTGCCAGTAGTATTCGGCAGGGGGCCGATACGCAGTATTTT. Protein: CASSIRQGADTQYF.

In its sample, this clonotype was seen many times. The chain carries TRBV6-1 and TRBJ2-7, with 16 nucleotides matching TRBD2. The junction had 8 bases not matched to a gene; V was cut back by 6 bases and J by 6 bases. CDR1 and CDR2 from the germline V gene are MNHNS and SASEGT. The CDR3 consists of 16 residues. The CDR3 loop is CASSGTSGRAGFEQYF. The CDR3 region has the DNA TGTGCCAGCAGCGGGACTAGCGGGAGGGCCGGTTTCGAGCAGTACTTC.

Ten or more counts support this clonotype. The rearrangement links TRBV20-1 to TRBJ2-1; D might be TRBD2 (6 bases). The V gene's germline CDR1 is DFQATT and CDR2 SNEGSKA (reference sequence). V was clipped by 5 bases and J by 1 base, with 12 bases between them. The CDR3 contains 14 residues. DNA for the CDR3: TGCAGTGCTGTACTAGCAAATTCCTACAATGAGCAGTTCTTC. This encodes CSAVLANSYNEQFF.

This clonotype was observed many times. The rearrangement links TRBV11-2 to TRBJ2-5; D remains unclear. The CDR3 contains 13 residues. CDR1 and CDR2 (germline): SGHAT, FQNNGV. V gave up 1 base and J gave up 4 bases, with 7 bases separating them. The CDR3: CASSLGVGETQYF. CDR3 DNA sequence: TGTGCCAGCAGCTTAGGGGTGGGAGAGACCCAGTACTTC.

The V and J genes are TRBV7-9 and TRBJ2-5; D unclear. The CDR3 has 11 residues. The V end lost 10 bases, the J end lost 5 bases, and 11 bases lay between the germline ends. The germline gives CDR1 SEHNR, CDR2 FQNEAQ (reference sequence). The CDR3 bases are TGTGCCACCCCCGAGCCGGAGACCCAGTACTTC. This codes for CATPEPETQYF.

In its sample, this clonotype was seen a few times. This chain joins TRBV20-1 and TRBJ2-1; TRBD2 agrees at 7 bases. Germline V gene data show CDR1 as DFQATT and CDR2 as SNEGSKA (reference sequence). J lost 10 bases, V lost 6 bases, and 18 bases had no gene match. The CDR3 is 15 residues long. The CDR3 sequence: CSAGVRTRVAGEQFF. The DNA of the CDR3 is TGCAGTGCGGGAGTGAGGACTAGAGTGGCCGGCGAGCAGTTCTTC.

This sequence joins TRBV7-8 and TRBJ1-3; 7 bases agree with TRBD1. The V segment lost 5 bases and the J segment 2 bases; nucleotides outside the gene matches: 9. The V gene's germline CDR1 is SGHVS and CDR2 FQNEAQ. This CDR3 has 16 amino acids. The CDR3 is CASSPYRGSAGNTIYF. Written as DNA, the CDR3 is TGTGCCAGCAGCCCATACAGGGGCTCGGCTGGAAACACCATATATTTT.

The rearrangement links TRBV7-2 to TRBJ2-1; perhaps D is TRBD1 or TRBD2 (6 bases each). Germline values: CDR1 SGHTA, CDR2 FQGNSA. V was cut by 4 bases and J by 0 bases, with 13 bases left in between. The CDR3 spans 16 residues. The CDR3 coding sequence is TGTGCCAGCAGCTCGTCCGGAGGGGGCTCCTACAATGAGCAGTTCTTC. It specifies CASSSSGGGSYNEQFF.

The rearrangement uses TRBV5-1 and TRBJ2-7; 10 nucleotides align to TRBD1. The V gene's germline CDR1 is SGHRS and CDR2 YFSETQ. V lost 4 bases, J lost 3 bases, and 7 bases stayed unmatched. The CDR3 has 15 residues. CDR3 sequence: CASSPKTGGFYEQYF. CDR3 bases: TGCGCCAGCAGCCCGAAGACAGGGGGCTTCTACGAGCAGTACTTC.

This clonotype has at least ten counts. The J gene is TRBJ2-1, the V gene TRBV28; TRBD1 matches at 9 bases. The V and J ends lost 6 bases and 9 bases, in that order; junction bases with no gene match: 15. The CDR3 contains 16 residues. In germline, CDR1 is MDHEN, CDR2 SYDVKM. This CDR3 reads CASSLPGTGIRGEQFF. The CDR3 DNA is TGTGCCAGCAGCCTCCCCGGGACAGGGATTCGAGGTGAGCAGTTCTTC.

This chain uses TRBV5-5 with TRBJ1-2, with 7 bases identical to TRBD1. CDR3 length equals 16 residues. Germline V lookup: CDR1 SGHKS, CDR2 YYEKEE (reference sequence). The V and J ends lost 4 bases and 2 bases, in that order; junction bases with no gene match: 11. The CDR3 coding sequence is TGTGCCAGCAGCCCCGCGCCGGGACAGCTGAACTATGGCTACACCTTC. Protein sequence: CASSPAPGQLNYGYTF.

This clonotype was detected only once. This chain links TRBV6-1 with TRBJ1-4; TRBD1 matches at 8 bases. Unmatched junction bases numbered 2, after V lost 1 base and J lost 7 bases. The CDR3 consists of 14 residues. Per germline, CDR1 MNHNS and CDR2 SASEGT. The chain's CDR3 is CASSEGQGFEKLFF. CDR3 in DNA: TGTGCCAGCAGTGAAGGACAGGGGTTTGAAAAACTGTTTTTT.

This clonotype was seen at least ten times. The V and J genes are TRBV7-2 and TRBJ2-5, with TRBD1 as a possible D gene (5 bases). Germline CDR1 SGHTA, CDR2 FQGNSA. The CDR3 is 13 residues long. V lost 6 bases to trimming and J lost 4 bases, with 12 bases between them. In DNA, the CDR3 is TGTGCCAGCAGATCAGGGCAGCTAGAGACCCAGTACTTC. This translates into CASRSGQLETQYF.

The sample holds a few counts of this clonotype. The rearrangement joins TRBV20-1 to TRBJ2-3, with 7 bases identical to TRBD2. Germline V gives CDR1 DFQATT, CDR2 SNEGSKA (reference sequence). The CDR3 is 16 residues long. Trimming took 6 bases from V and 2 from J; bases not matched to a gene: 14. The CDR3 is CSADRGIAGLTDTQYF. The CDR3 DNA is TGCAGTGCAGACCGGGGTATAGCGGGTCTCACAGATACGCAGTATTTT.

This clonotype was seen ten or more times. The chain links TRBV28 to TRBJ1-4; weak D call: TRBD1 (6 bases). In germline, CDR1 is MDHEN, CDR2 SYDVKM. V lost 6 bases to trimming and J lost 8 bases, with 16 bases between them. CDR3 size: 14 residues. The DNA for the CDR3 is TGTGCCAGCAGCCCTTGGGGGGCTGGGGAAAAACTGTTTTTT. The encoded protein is CASSPWGAGEKLFF. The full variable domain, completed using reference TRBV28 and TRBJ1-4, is DVKVTQSSRYLVKRTGEKVFLECVQDMDHENMFWYRQDPGLGLRLIYFSYDVKMKEKGDIPEGYSVSREKKERFSLILESASTNQTSMYLCASSPWGAGEKLFFGSGTQLSVL.

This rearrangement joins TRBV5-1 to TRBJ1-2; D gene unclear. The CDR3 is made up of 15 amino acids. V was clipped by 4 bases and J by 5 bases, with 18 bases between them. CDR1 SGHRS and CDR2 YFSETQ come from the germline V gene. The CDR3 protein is CASSNGHDFSYGYTF. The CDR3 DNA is TGCGCCAGCAGCAACGGGCACGACTTCTCTTATGGCTACACCTTC. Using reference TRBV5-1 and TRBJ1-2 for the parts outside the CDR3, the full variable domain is KAGVTQTPRYLIKTRGQQVTLSCSPISGHRSVSWYQQTPGQGLQFLFEYFSETQRNKGNFPGRFSGRQFSNSRSEMNVSTLELGDSALYLCASSNGHDFSYGYTFGSGTRLTVV.

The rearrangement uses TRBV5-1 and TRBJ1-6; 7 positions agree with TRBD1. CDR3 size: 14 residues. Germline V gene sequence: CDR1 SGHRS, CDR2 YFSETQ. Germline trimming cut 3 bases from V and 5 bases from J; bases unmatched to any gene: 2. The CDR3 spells CASSSGQNNSPLHF. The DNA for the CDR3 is TGCGCCAGCAGCTCGGGACAGAATAATTCACCCCTCCACTTT. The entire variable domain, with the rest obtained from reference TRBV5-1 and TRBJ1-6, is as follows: KAGVTQTPRYLIKTRGQQVTLSCSPISGHRSVSWYQQTPGQGLQFLFEYFSETQRNKGNFPGRFSGRQFSNSRSEMNVSTLELGDSALYLCASSSGQNNSPLHFGNGTRLTVT.

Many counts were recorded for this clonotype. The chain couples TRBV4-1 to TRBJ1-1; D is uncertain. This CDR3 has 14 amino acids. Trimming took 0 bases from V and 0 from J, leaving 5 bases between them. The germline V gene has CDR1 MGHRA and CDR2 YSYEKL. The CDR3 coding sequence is TGCGCCAGCAGCCAAGAATGGATGAACACTGAAGCTTTCTTT. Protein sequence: CASSQEWMNTEAFF.